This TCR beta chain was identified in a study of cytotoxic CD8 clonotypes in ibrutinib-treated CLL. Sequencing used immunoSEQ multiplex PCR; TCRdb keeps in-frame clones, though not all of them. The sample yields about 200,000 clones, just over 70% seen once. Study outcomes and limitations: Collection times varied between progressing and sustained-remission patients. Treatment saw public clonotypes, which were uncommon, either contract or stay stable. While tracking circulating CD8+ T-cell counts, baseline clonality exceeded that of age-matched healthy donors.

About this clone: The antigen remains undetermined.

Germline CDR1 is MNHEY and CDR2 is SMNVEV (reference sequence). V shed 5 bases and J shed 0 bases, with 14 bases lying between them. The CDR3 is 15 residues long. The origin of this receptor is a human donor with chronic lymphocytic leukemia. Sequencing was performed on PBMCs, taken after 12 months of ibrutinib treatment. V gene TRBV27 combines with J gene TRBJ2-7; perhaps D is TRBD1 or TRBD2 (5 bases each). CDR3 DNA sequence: TGTGCCAGCAGTACCTCGGGGACGTTCTCCTACGAGCAGTACTTC. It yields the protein CASSTSGTFSYEQYF.